This entry lists 6 T cell receptor beta chains sequenced from one sample in a study of spatial heterogeneity in lung cancer. Time point described: sample taken at primary tumor resection. TCRdb processed the 5' RACE reads anew with MiXCR; each CDR3 protein has one entry. The sample records around 9,700 distinct CDR3 sequences, around 6% being singletons. The source was PBMCs, collected at surgery. The source is a male donor with early-stage non-small cell lung cancer.

This clonotype was picked up a small number of times. V usage is TRBV6-1 and J usage is TRBJ2-3; 10 bases are shared with TRBD1. Germline lookup yields CDR1 MNHNS and CDR2 SASEGT. The CDR3 is 17 residues long. The V gene end was trimmed by 7 bases and the J gene end by 1 base; junction bases not matched to a gene: 11. The CDR3 spells CASTRAGDRGRTDTQYF. CDR3 coding DNA: TGTGCCAGCACCCGCGCGGGGGACAGGGGCCGCACAGATACGCAGTATTTT.

At least ten counts were recorded for this clonotype. The V call is TRBV28, the J call TRBJ2-1; TRBD1 matches 9 bases. The CDR3 length is 13 residues. Germline V gene lookup returns CDR1 MDHEN and CDR2 SYDVKM. V shed 6 bases and J 6 bases; nucleotides not matched to a gene: 3. In nucleotides, the CDR3 is TGTGCCAGCAGGGAACAGGGGGCCAATGAGCAGTTCTTC. Protein sequence: CASREQGANEQFF.

There are a few counts of this clonotype. The chain joins TRBV12-3 or TRBV12-4 to TRBJ1-5; no clear D. There are 13 residues in the CDR3. Deletions cut 6 bases from V and 7 bases from J, with 13 bases between. CDR3 sequence: CASSPAARQPQHF. The CDR3 DNA reads as TGTGCCAGCAGCCCGGCGGCGAGGCAGCCCCAGCATTTT.

This clonotype is judged medium-sized. This chain links TRBV27 with TRBJ1-6; D is undetermined. The CDR3 totals 16 residues. The germline V and J ends were trimmed by 4 bases and 7 bases, with 17 bases remaining between them. The germline V gene encodes CDR1 MNHEY and CDR2 SMNVEV (reference sequence). Here the CDR3 DNA reads TGTGCCAGCAGTTCGAGAGGAATCGTCCCGAATTCACCCCTCCACTTT. It encodes CASSSRGIVPNSPLHF.

This clonotype was counted a few times. The chain links TRBV20-1 to TRBJ2-7, with TRBD2 identical over 8 bases. Losses at the gene ends were 4 bases for V and 0 bases for J; bases not matched to a gene: 5. The CDR3 is 14 residues long. CDR1 and CDR2 from the germline V gene are DFQATT and SNEGSKA (reference sequence). In DNA, the CDR3 is TGCAGTGCTAAGAGGCGGGAGGACTCCTACGAGCAGTACTTC. Translated, it gives CSAKRREDSYEQYF.

This clonotype was seen a handful of times. This chain uses TRBV24-1 with TRBJ2-2; 7 bases match TRBD1. This CDR3 contains 16 residues. Trimming at V came to 4 bases and at J to 1 base, leaving 5 bases not matched to a gene. Germline lookup yields CDR1 KGHDR and CDR2 SFDVKD. CDR3 nucleotide sequence: TGTGCCACCAGTGACACAGGGGTCAAGAACACCGGGGAGCTGTTTTTT. This sequence encodes CATSDTGVKNTGELFF.